These 22 T cell receptor beta chains share one sample of origin, sequenced in a study of T cell responses to AZD1222 COVID-19 vaccine. This table comes from immunoSEQ multiplex PCR, and its TCRdb copy is limited to in-frame clones, with some not included. The sample has 180,000 or so clones, around 89% seen once. The source material was peripheral blood, sampled 28 days after the second dose of the MenACWY control vaccine. The origin of the receptors is an adult who received the MenACWY meningococcal vaccine as a control.

Only one count was recorded for this clone. The chain employs TRBV5-6 and TRBJ1-2, with unresolved D. Germline CDR1 reads SGHDT; CDR2 reads YYEEEE. V shed 4 bases and J shed 8 bases, with 12 bases lying between them. The CDR3 loop spans 12 amino acids. In DNA, the CDR3 is TGTGCCAGCAGCGAAGGGCCTCGGGGCTACACCTTC. It yields the protein CASSEGPRGYTF.

This chain uses TRBV3-1 (or the pseudogene TRBV3-2) with TRBJ1-5; 12 bases line up with TRBD1. This CDR3 comprises 17 residues. V dropped 5 bases and J dropped 3; count of bases not matched to a gene: 8. Germline V gene sequence: CDR1 LGHDT, CDR2 YNNKEL (reference sequence). CDR3 amino acids: CASSRGTGGWDNQPQHF. The CDR3 coding sequence is TGTGCCAGCAGCAGAGGGACAGGGGGCTGGGACAATCAGCCCCAGCATTTT.

The chain uses TRBV10-1 and TRBJ2-7; no clear D gene. Germline CDR1 and CDR2: WNHNN and SYGVQD (reference sequence). The CDR3 is 13 amino acids. Between the trimmed V and J ends, which lost 2 bases and 4 bases, there was a span of 9 bases. The CDR3 here is CASSETGSYEQYF. The CDR3 DNA sequence: TGCGCCAGCAGTGAGACCGGGTCTTACGAGCAGTACTTC.

Only one count was recorded for this clone. The rearrangement uses TRBV18 and TRBJ2-2; possibly TRBD1 for D (6 bases). The CDR3 spans 13 residues. CDR1 and CDR2 (germline): KGHSH, LQKENI. The V and J ends lost 4 bases and 5 bases respectively, with 8 bases between them. CDR3 nucleotides: TGTGCCAGCTCACAACAGGGAACCGGGGAGCTGTTTTTT. This gives the protein CASSQQGTGELFF.

The chain employs TRBV28 and TRBJ1-2; D is undetermined. In germline, CDR1 is MDHEN, CDR2 SYDVKM. This CDR3 comprises 13 residues. V was trimmed by 2 bases and J by 4 bases, leaving 8 bases between them. The CDR3 DNA sequence: TGTGCCAGCAGTTTAGAAGCTCTCTATGGCTACACCTTC. It translates to CASSLEALYGYTF.

The chain combines TRBV7-2 with TRBJ2-3; D gene unclear. V lost 7 bases and J lost 8, with 10 bases in between. Germline CDR1 is SGHTA and CDR2 is FQGNSA. This CDR3 has 11 amino acids. The CDR3 bases are TGTGCCAGCACCCTGGGCGTTACGCAGTATTTT. Translated: CASTLGVTQYF.

The chain carries TRBV27 and TRBJ1-2; D possibly corresponds to TRBD1 (6 bases). Trimming cost V 0 bases and J 4 bases, with 6 bases left between them. Germline V CDR1 and CDR2: MNHEY, SMNVEV (reference sequence). CDR3 size: 13 residues. As DNA, the CDR3 is TGTGCCAGCAGTTTATCGGACAGCTATGGCTACACCTTC. Its translation is CASSLSDSYGYTF.

This clone came up a few times. J is TRBJ2-7 and V is TRBV6-5, with D perhaps matching TRBD2 (6 bases). V was trimmed by 4 bases and J by 0 bases, leaving 10 bases between them. The CDR3 sequence is 14 residues long. The germline CDR1 and CDR2 sequences are MNHEY and SVGAGI. CDR3 in amino acids: CASSFGLSSYEQYF. CDR3 bases: TGTGCCAGCAGTTTCGGACTAAGCTCCTACGAGCAGTACTTC.

The V call is TRBV28, the J call TRBJ1-2, with 8 nucleotides matching TRBD1. This CDR3 has 15 residues. The germline V gene encodes CDR1 MDHEN and CDR2 SYDVKM. V shed 4 bases, J shed 0 bases, and the junction held 4 bases outside the gene matches. CDR3 loop: CASSSRQGSNYGYTF. CDR3 nucleotides: TGTGCCAGCAGTTCTCGACAGGGGTCTAACTATGGCTACACCTTC.

The chain couples TRBV6-5 to TRBJ1-4; TRBD1 is a possible D gene (5 bases). Germline CDR1 reads MNHEY; CDR2 reads SVGAGI. Trimming left V 6 bases short and J 4 bases short, with 15 bases between. The CDR3 is 15 amino acids. For the CDR3, the DNA is TGTGCCAGCAGCCCCGCGGGGCTGAATAATGAAAAACTGTTTTTT. It is translated as CASSPAGLNNEKLFF.

The chain uses TRBV27 and TRBJ2-2; D is ambiguous. The germline V and J ends were trimmed by 4 bases and 4 bases, with 7 bases remaining between them. The CDR3 totals 13 residues. Germline CDR1 and CDR2: MNHEY and SMNVEV (reference sequence). CDR3 region: CASSSLFTGELFF. DNA of the CDR3: TGTGCCAGCAGTTCACTATTCACCGGGGAGCTGTTTTTT.

The chain joins TRBV3-1 (or the pseudogene TRBV3-2) to TRBJ1-1; D gene unclear. Germline CDR1 and CDR2: LGHDT and YNNKEL (reference sequence). Trimming pared 6 bases from V and 7 bases from J, leaving 15 bases between. The CDR3 has 13 amino acids. The CDR3 sequence is CASRPAGGFEAFF. The CDR3 DNA is TGTGCCAGCAGACCTGCGGGAGGGTTTGAAGCTTTCTTT.

V gene TRBV10-3 combines with J gene TRBJ2-7, with D possibly TRBD1 on 6 matching bases. Per germline, CDR1 ENHRY and CDR2 SYGVKD. The CDR3 has 14 amino acids. Between the trimmed V and J ends, which lost 5 bases and 2 bases, there was a span of 13 bases. This CDR3 reads CAISWGQGAYEQYF. Written as DNA, the CDR3 is TGTGCCATCAGTTGGGGACAAGGGGCCTACGAGCAGTACTTC.

The chain uses TRBV2 and TRBJ2-1; no reliable D call. From germline, CDR1 is SNHLY and CDR2 FYNNEI. With 6 bases removed from V and 7 bases from J, the gap between germline ends came to 19 bases. The CDR3 has 15 residues. Written as DNA, the CDR3 is TGTGCCAGCAGAATTAAGGCTTCTAGGGTGAATGAGCAGTTCTTC. Protein sequence: CASRIKASRVNEQFF.

This sequence joins TRBV7-8 and TRBJ2-2, with D maybe TRBD2 (6 bases). Trimming cost V 8 bases and J 3 bases, with 10 bases left between them. The germline CDR1 and CDR2 sequences are SGHVS and FQNEAQ. This CDR3 has 13 amino acids. The CDR3: CASGDSYTGELFF. The CDR3, as DNA: TGTGCCAGCGGGGACTCCTACACCGGGGAGCTGTTTTTT.

The count of this clone is one. The chain carries TRBV7-2 and TRBJ2-2; TRBD2 agrees at 13 bases. Germline CDR1 and CDR2: SGHTA and FQGNSA. The J segment lost 5 bases and the V segment lost 6 bases, leaving 9 bases of the junction unmatched. There are 17 residues in the CDR3. DNA for the CDR3: TGTGCCAGCAGACCAGGGACTAGCGGGATTGGGACCGGGGAGCTGTTTTTT. This encodes CASRPGTSGIGTGELFF.

The gene calls are TRBV7-2 and TRBJ1-1, with 7 bases matching TRBD1. Germline trimming cut 1 base from V and 1 base from J; bases unmatched to any gene: 12. Germline values: CDR1 SGHTA, CDR2 FQGNSA. The CDR3 covers 18 residues. The CDR3 bases are TGTGCCAGCAGCTTAGTGGGAAGGGGGCGCCCCGAGAACACTGAAGCTTTCTTT. Amino acid sequence: CASSLVGRGRPENTEAFF. Together with reference TRBV7-2 and TRBJ1-1, the CDR3 gives the full variable domain: GAGVSQSPSNKVTEKGKDVELRCDPISGHTALYWYRQSLGQGLEFLIYFQGNSAPDKSGLPSDRFSAERTGGSVSTLTIQRTQQEDSAVYLCASSLVGRGRPENTEAFFGQGTRLTVV.

This sequence joins TRBV5-5 and TRBJ2-5; D remains ambiguous. Trimming removed 5 bases from V and 0 bases from J, with 8 bases in between. The CDR3 has 13 residues. Germline CDR1 is SGHKS and CDR2 is YYEKEE (reference sequence). CDR3 amino acids: CASSIQNQETQYF. CDR3 bases: TGTGCCAGCAGTATACAGAACCAAGAGACCCAGTACTTC.

V gene TRBV30 combines with J gene TRBJ1-1; D is unclear. V dropped 0 bases and J dropped 0 bases, with 8 bases sitting between them. Germline CDR1 reads GTSNPN; CDR2 reads SVGIG (reference sequence). This CDR3 comprises 14 residues. The CDR3 nucleotides read TGTGCCTGGAGTGTACTCCCGCTGAACACTGAAGCTTTCTTT. Amino acids: CAWSVLPLNTEAFF.

V is TRBV13 and J is TRBJ1-5; no firm D call. CDR1 PRHDT and CDR2 FYEKMQ come from the germline V gene (reference sequence). Trimming stripped 5 bases from V and 7 bases from J, with 9 bases between. This CDR3 contains 12 residues. In DNA, the CDR3 is TGTGCCAGCAGCCTCGGAAGGCAGCCCCAGCATTTT. Protein product: CASSLGRQPQHF.

CDR3 in DNA: TGTGCCAGTAGTATAGCGGAGGGACCTTACGAGCAGTACTTC. Translating it yields CASSIAEGPYEQYF. The chain couples TRBV19 to TRBJ2-7; tentative D call: TRBD2 (6 bases). CDR1 is LNHDA, CDR2 SQIVND, per germline (reference sequence). The CDR3 runs 14 residues. The germline V and J ends were trimmed by 1 base and 4 bases, with 11 bases remaining between them.

The chain joins TRBV27 to TRBJ2-3; D gene unclear. Germline V gives CDR1 MNHEY, CDR2 SMNVEV (reference sequence). The CDR3 totals 11 residues. Trimming cost V 6 bases and J 5 bases, with 6 bases left between them. CDR3 loop: CASRTLDTQYF. The DNA of the CDR3 is TGTGCCAGCAGGACGCTAGATACGCAGTATTTT.